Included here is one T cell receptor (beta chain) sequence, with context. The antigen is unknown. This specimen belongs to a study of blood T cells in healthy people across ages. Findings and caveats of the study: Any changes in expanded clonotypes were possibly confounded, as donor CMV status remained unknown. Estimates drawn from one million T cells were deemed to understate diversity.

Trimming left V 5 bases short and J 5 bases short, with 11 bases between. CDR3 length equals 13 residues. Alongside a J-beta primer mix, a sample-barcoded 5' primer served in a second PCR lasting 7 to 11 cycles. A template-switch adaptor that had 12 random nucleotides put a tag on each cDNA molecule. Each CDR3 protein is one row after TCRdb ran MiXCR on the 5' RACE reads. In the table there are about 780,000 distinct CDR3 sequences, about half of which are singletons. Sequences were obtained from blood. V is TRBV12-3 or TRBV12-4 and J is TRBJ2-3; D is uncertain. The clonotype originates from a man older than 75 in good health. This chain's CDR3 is CASSPRHKDTQYF. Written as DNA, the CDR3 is TGTGCCAGCAGTCCTCGACACAAAGATACGCAGTATTTT.